This T cell receptor beta chain was sequenced during a study of identical twins. One entry per CDR3 protein, called by TCRdb with MiXCR from the 5' RACE reads. The repertoire holds over 200,000 distinct CDR3 sequences, with less than 10% as singletons. The CDR3 extends over 11 amino acids. V was pared by 0 bases and J by 7 bases, with 3 bases between. Germline loops: CDR1 SGHAT, CDR2 FQNNGV. The specimen was memory (CD45RO+) T cells sorted from blood. The chain combines TRBV11-2 with TRBJ1-2; D unresolved. The origin of this receptor is a woman under 30 in good health. The CDR3 nucleotides are TGTGCCAGCAGCTTAGATGGTGGCTACACCTTC. Translated, it gives CASSLDGGYTF.